Below are 18 T cell receptor beta chains sequenced from a single sample in a study of T cell responses to AZD1222 COVID-19 vaccine. Clones were sequenced by immunoSEQ multiplex PCR, and TCRdb holds only the in-frame ones, with some missing. The table shows some 130,000 clones, with approximately 90% occurring only once. Sequenced material: peripheral blood, taken 28 days after the second AZD1222 dose. Receptor source: an adult who received the AZD1222 COVID-19 vaccine.

This chain uses TRBV19 with TRBJ2-7; D uncertain. Trimming took 1 base from V and 3 from J, leaving 10 bases between them. CDR3 length: 14 residues. Germline V gene sequence: CDR1 LNHDA, CDR2 SQIVND (reference sequence). The CDR3 here is CASSIAGIDYEQYF. CDR3 nucleotide sequence: TGTGCCAGTAGTATAGCGGGCATCGACTACGAGCAGTACTTC.

The gene calls are TRBV4-2 and TRBJ1-1, with unresolved D. V was trimmed by 1 base and J by 1 base, leaving 13 bases between them. This CDR3 comprises 16 residues. CDR1 is LGHNA, CDR2 YNFKEQ, per germline. The CDR3 nucleotides read TGTGCCAGCAGCCAAGGGATCGGAGGACCGAACACTGAAGCTTTCTTT. Its translation is CASSQGIGGPNTEAFF.

The chain links TRBV6-5 to TRBJ1-5, with D maybe TRBD1 (6 bases). Germline CDR1 MNHEY, CDR2 SVGAGI. Trimming removed 6 bases from V and 2 bases from J, with 11 bases in between. This CDR3 comprises 14 residues. The CDR3 sequence is CASSARGGNQPQHF. The CDR3 nucleotides are TGTGCCAGCAGCGCTAGGGGGGGCAATCAGCCCCAGCATTTT.

The chain employs TRBV29-1 and TRBJ1-2; D is unresolved. CDR1 and CDR2 (germline): SQVTM, ANQGSEA. This CDR3 comprises 9 residues. V gave up 3 bases and J gave up 7 bases, with 3 bases separating them. The CDR3 here is CSVDGGYTF. The CDR3, as DNA: TGCAGCGTTGACGGTGGCTACACCTTC.

V and J are TRBV2 and TRBJ2-7; D might be TRBD2 (7 bases). Germline V gene lookup returns CDR1 SNHLY and CDR2 FYNNEI. The CDR3 is 14 residues long. Trimming cost V 3 bases and J 2 bases, with 11 bases left between them. CDR3 nucleotides: TGTGCCAGCAGTGATCACGGGGGGCCCTACGAGCAGTACTTC. It yields the protein CASSDHGGPYEQYF.

The genes are TRBV19 and TRBJ1-3, with D maybe TRBD1 (6 bases). Germline CDR1 and CDR2: LNHDA and SQIVND (reference sequence). The V end lost 6 bases, the J end lost 4 bases, and 16 bases lay between the germline ends. The CDR3 totals 15 residues. CDR3 sequence reads: CASSHHRASGNTIYF. DNA of the CDR3: TGTGCCAGTAGCCACCACAGGGCATCGGGAAACACCATATATTTT. The variable domain in full, with the rest retrieved from reference TRBV19 and TRBJ1-3, is DGGITQSPKYLFRKEGQNVTLSCEQNLNHDAMYWYRQDPGQGLRLIYYSQIVNDFQKGDIAEGYSVSREKKESFPLTVTSAQKNPTAFYLCASSHHRASGNTIYFGEGSWLTVV.

This rearrangement joins TRBV5-1 to TRBJ1-4; D gene unclear. CDR1 is SGHRS and CDR2 is YFSETQ in the germline V gene. This CDR3 spans 17 amino acids. With 4 bases removed from V and 7 bases from J, the gap between germline ends came to 23 bases. This CDR3 is CASSLSGLAAMGEKLFF. The CDR3 nucleotides are TGCGCCAGCAGCCTCTCCGGTCTCGCCGCAATGGGTGAAAAACTGTTTTTT.

J is TRBJ2-7 and V is TRBV30; D remains ambiguous. V lost 0 bases and J lost 3, with 12 bases in between. This CDR3 is built from 14 residues. CDR1 GTSNPN and CDR2 SVGIG come from the germline V gene (reference sequence). This CDR3 is CAWSVQNKFYEQYF. The CDR3 region has the DNA TGTGCCTGGAGTGTGCAGAATAAGTTCTACGAGCAGTACTTC.

The V gene is TRBV28, the J gene TRBJ1-2; D ambiguous. There are 13 residues in the CDR3. Germline assignment: CDR1 MDHEN and CDR2 SYDVKM. The V and J ends lost 7 bases and 7 bases respectively, with 16 bases between them. Here the CDR3 DNA reads TGTGCCAGCACCCTAGGAAGGGAGTTTGGCTACACCTTC. This encodes CASTLGREFGYTF.

This clone was detected a few times. The chain uses TRBV4-2 and TRBJ2-1, with TRBD2 identical over 12 bases. The V segment lost 1 base and the J segment 8 bases; nucleotides outside the gene matches: 6. The CDR3 is 16 amino acids. The germline V gene encodes CDR1 LGHNA and CDR2 YNFKEQ. The CDR3: CASSQVLAGGFDEQFF. The DNA of the CDR3 is TGTGCCAGCAGCCAAGTCCTAGCGGGAGGGTTTGATGAGCAGTTCTTC.

The V call is TRBV7-3, the J call TRBJ2-1, with 9 bases aligning to TRBD2. The J segment lost 4 bases and the V segment lost 5 bases, leaving 6 bases of the junction unmatched. The CDR3 extends over 15 amino acids. Germline assignment: CDR1 SGHTA and CDR2 FQGTGA. In DNA form, the CDR3 reads TGTGCCAGCAGCACCCAAGCGGGGGGTTACAATGAGCAGTTCTTC. Residues: CASSTQAGGYNEQFF. Together with reference TRBV7-3 and TRBJ2-1, the CDR3 gives the full variable domain: GAGVSQTPSNKVTEKGKYVELRCDPISGHTALYWYRQSLGQGPEFLIYFQGTGAADDSGLPNDRFFAVRPEGSVSTLKIQRTERGDSAVYLCASSTQAGGYNEQFFGPGTRLTVL.

This chain uses TRBV19 with TRBJ2-5, with TRBD2 identical over 10 bases. The CDR3 sequence is 18 residues long. CDR1 and CDR2 from the germline V gene are LNHDA and SQIVND (reference sequence). J gave up 4 bases and V 4 bases, and 15 bases lay outside the gene matches. CDR3 in DNA: TGTGCCAGTAGTAGACGAGGCCCCGGGACTAGCGTGGGAGAGACCCAGTACTTC. It specifies CASSRRGPGTSVGETQYF.

This clone has only one observation. The CDR3 region is CASSVGTGASNEKLFF. The CDR3 coding sequence is TGTGCCAGCAGCGTAGGGACAGGAGCCTCTAATGAAAAACTGTTTTTT. The chain joins TRBV9 to TRBJ1-4, with 7 bases matching TRBD1. CDR3 length: 16 residues. Germline loops: CDR1 SGDLS, CDR2 YYNGEE. V shed 0 bases and J 3 bases; nucleotides not matched to a gene: 5.

CDR3 sequence (DNA): TGTGCCATCAGTGACCCCCGGGACAGTTGGACCGGGGAGCTGTTTTTT. It translates to CAISDPRDSWTGELFF. The chain employs TRBV10-3 and TRBJ2-2; 7 bases match TRBD1. The CDR3 has 16 amino acids. The germline V gene encodes CDR1 ENHRY and CDR2 SYGVKD. After removal of 3 bases from V and 5 bases from J, the junction contained 9 bases not matched to a gene.

The chain couples TRBV5-1 to TRBJ2-1, with TRBD2 matching 9 bases. Germline-derived CDR1 and CDR2 are SGHRS and YFSETQ. J gave up 5 bases and V 8 bases, and 17 bases lay outside the gene matches. The CDR3 length is 17 residues. The CDR3 reads CASLDGAGGPQNNEQFF. The CDR3 DNA reads TGCGCCAGTCTCGACGGGGCGGGAGGGCCACAAAACAATGAGCAGTTCTTC.

Note on this clone: This sample also contains other DNA sequences that code for the same CDR3. The chain couples TRBV7-9 to TRBJ1-1; D gene unclear. CDR3 length: 13 amino acids. V dropped 2 bases and J dropped 5 bases, with 9 bases sitting between them. CDR1 and CDR2 (germline): SEHNR, FQNEAQ (reference sequence). CDR3: CASSLSQSTEAFF. CDR3 sequence (DNA): TGTGCCAGCAGCTTAAGTCAATCAACTGAAGCTTTCTTT.

This chain connects TRBV5-8 to TRBJ2-2; the match to TRBD1 covers 8 bases. V gave up 4 bases and J gave up 11 bases; unmatched junction bases: 4. CDR1 and CDR2 from the germline V gene are SGHTS and YDEGEE. The CDR3 runs to 12 residues. The CDR3 protein is CASSHDRGELFF. CDR3 in DNA: TGTGCCAGCAGCCACGACAGGGGTGAGCTGTTTTTT.

The chain combines TRBV6-1 with TRBJ1-5; 7 bases align to TRBD1. The J segment lost 1 base and the V segment lost 2 bases, leaving 8 bases of the junction unmatched. The CDR3 has 17 residues. Germline assignment: CDR1 MNHNS and CDR2 SASEGT. The chain's CDR3 is CASSESGGGRSNQPQHF. The DNA of the CDR3 is TGTGCCAGCAGTGAATCAGGGGGGGGTAGAAGCAATCAGCCCCAGCATTTT.